This T cell receptor (beta chain) was observed in a study of blood T cell repertoires in COVID-19. Background on the study: Samples came from the United States, Italy and Spain, spanning acute and convalescent COVID-19. Sample material is recorded as cDNA or gDNA derived from T cells, B-cell-depleted T cells, or PBMCs.

Germline CDR1 KGHSH, CDR2 LQKENI. Trimming removed 5 bases from V and 0 bases from J; junction bases left unmatched: 20. This CDR3 region has 22 residues. Repertoires were generated with immunoSEQ multiplex PCR, while TCRdb's copy carries only in-frame clones and drops some. The sample includes more than 150,000 clones, about 80% seen only once; the top ten take roughly 7.1%. The sequence was collected from a human donor in a cohort sampled during active COVID-19. Sequencing used peripheral blood. V and J are TRBV18 and TRBJ2-6; 9 nucleotides line up with TRBD1. Here the CDR3 reads CASSSAFIRWTGDPSGANVLTF. CDR3 in DNA: TGTGCCAGCTCATCGGCGTTTATTCGGTGGACAGGGGACCCCTCTGGGGCCAACGTCCTGACTTTC.